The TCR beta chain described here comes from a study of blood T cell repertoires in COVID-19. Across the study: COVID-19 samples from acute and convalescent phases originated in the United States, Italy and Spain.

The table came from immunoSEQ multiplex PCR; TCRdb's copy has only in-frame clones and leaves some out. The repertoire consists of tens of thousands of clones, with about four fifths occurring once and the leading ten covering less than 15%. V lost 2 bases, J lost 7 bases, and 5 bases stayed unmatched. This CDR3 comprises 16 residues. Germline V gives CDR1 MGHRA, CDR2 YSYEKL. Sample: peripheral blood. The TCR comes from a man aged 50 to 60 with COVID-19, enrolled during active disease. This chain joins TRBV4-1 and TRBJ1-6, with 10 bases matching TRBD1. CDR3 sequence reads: CASSQFDRGRNSPLHF. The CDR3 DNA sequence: TGCGCCAGCAGCCAATTCGACAGGGGGCGAAATTCACCCCTCCACTTT.